This record looks at one T cell receptor (beta chain) sequence and its context. Its specificity is unknown. From the germline J gene comes the end of the CDR3, since the read stops 3 residues before it. MY09/MY11 PCR detected cervical HPV DNA; dot-blot assigned genotypes. V lost 5 bases and J 8 bases, leaving 13 bases between the germline ends. Germline V lookup: CDR1 SNHLY, CDR2 FYNNEI. This CDR3 has 13 amino acids. This sample is drawn from a study of T cells in women clearing cervical HPV infection. Study information: Case blood drawn at lesion detection; control blood after infection cleared. Regarding the study as a whole: Associations may precede or follow infection; HPV-specific or memory T cells were not isolated. CIN3+ cases had significantly higher TCR richness than controls; evenness did not differ.

Libraries were prepared by immunoSEQ multiplex PCR; TCRdb keeps only in-frame clonotypes and omits some of them. The sample has approximately 13,000 clones. The chain recombines TRBV2 with TRBJ2-1; maybe TRBD1 (6 bases). Input material: blood buffy coat. This TCR came from a woman aged 18 to 75 with a cervical HPV16 infection that either progressed to CIN3+ or cleared (not recorded which). The sequenced CDR3 bases are TGTGCCAGCAGTTTACAGGGTGGCGATGAG. Residues: CASSLQGGDE. The whole CDR3 sequence is CASSLQGGDEQFF.